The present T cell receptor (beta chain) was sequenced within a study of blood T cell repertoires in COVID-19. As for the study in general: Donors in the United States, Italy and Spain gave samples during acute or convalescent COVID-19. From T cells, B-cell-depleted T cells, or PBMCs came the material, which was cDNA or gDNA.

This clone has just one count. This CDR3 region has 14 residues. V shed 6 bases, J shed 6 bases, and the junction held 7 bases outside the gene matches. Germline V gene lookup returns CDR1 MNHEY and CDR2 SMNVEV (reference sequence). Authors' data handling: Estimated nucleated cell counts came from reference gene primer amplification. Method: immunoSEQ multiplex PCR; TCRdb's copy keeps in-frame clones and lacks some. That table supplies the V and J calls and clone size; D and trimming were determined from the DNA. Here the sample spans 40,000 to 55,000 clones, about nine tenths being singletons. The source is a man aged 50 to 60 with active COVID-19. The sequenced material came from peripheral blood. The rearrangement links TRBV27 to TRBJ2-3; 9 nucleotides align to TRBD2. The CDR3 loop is CASRREGLTDTQYF. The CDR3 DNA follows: TGTGCCAGCAGGCGGGAGGGCTTAACCGATACGCAGTATTTT.